This entry features one T cell receptor beta chain sequence. This CDR3 is built from 16 residues. Study processing details: The authors estimated nucleated cell counts from reference gene primer amplification. Sequencing used immunoSEQ multiplex PCR; TCRdb keeps in-frame clones, though not all of them. That table supplies the V and J calls and clone size; D and trimming were determined from the DNA. The table records roughly 140,000 clones, approximately 90% of them present only once. This sample stems from a study of blood T cell repertoires in COVID-19. Turning to the study itself: PBMCs, B-cell-depleted T cells, or T cells were the source of the cDNA or gDNA that made up the material.

The receptor was isolated from a middle-aged woman with acute or convalescent COVID-19. The sequenced sample consisted of peripheral blood. The chain uses TRBV21-1 and TRBJ1-6; TRBD1, the table's D call, lacks a check against the DNA. TRBV21-1 is flagged as a pseudogene. The CDR3 DNA reads TGTGCCAGCAGCAAAGGACAGGGAAAAAAAAATTCACCCCTCCACTTT. This codes for CASSKGQGKKNSPLHF.